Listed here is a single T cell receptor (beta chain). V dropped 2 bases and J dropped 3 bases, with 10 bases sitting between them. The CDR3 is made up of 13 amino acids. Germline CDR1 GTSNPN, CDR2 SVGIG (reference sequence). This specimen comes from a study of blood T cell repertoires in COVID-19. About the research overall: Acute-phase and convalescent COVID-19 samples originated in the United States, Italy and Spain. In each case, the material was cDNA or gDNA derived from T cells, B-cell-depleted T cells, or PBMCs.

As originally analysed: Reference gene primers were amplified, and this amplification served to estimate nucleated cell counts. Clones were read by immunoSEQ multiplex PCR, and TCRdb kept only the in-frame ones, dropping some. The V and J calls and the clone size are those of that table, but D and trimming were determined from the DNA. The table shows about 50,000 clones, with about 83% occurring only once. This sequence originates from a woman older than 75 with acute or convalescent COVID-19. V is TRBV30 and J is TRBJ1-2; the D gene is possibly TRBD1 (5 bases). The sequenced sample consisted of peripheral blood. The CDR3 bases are TGTGCCTGGAGTCTCGGGGGGGACTATGGCTACACCTTC. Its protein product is CAWSLGGDYGYTF.